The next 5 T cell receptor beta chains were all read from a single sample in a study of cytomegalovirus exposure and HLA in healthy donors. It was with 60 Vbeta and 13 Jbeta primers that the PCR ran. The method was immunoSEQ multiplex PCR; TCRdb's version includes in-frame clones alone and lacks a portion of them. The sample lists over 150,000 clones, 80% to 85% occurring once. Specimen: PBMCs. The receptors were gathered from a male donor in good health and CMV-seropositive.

The CDR3 DNA follows: TGTGCCAGCAGCTTGGGCCCGGAGAAGCCCCAGCATTTT. Encoded protein: CASSLGPEKPQHF. This chain links TRBV5-6 with TRBJ1-5; the D is unclear. Trimming left V 0 bases short and J 8 bases short, with 9 bases between. Germline-derived CDR1 and CDR2 are SGHDT and YYEEEE. The CDR3 covers 13 residues.

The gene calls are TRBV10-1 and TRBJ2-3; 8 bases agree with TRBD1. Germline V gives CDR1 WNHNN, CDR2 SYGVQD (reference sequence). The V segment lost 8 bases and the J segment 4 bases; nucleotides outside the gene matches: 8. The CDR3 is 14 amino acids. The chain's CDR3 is CASAPGGAADTQYF. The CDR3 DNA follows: TGCGCCAGCGCCCCAGGGGGCGCCGCAGATACGCAGTATTTT.

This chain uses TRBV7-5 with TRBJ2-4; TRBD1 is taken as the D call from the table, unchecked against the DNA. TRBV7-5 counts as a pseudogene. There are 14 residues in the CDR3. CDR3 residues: CVRSSGQGGNIQYF. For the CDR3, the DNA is TGTGTCAGAAGCTCCGGACAGGGCGGGAACATTCAGTACTTC.

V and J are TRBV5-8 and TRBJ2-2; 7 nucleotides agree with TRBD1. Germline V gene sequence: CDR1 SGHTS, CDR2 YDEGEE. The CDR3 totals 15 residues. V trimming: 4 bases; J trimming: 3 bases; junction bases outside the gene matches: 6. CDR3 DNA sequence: TGTGCCAGCAGCCTTACAGGGGCTCACACCGGGGAGCTGTTTTTT. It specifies CASSLTGAHTGELFF.

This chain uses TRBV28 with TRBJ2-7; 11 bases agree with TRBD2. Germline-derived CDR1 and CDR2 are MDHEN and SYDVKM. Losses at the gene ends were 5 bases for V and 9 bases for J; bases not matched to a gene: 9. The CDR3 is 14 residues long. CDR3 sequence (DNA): TGTGCCAGCAGTCTAGCGGGAGGTTGGGACGGGCAGTACTTC. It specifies CASSLAGGWDGQYF.